Below, one TCR beta chain is given with its context. Produced via immunoSEQ multiplex PCR; TCRdb's table is partial and in-frame only. The profile shows roughly 80,000 clones, roughly 90% of them singletons. V lost 3 bases, J lost 8 bases, and 5 bases lay in between. The CDR3 consists of 11 residues. Germline CDR1 reads LNHDA; CDR2 reads SQIVND (reference sequence). These data originate in a study of blood T cell repertoires in COVID-19. The chain joins TRBV19 to TRBJ2-1; no definite D call. The receptor comes from a man between 60 and 75 years old with acute or convalescent COVID-19. Sequencing used peripheral blood. The CDR3 here is CASSIYDEQFF. CDR3 nucleotides: TGTGCCAGTAGTATCTATGATGAGCAGTTCTTC.